This TCR beta chain was recorded in a study of molecular identifiers for immune sequencing clone quantification. MiXCR was run by TCRdb on the PCR reads, yielding one entry per CDR3 protein. This sample has 60,000 to 70,000 distinct CDR3 sequences, with over 15% found just once. Naive CD8 T cells were picked out by sorting for CD8+CD4-CCR7+CD45RA+. This clonotype was counted many times. Its matching antigen is unknown. V gave up 5 bases and J gave up 2 bases; unmatched junction bases: 6. Germline V gene lookup returns CDR1 SGHTA and CDR2 FQGNSA. CDR3 length: 14 amino acids. Study outcomes and limitations: Clones that exceeded 20 RNA copies held over 99% of effector molecules, yet under 1% in naive cells. Spiked-in Jurkat TCR RNA corresponding to one cell was reported as detectable against around 1 million naive cells.

Specimen: naive CD8+ T cells from blood, with Jurkat cell RNA spiked in. The subset here: FACS-sorted CD8+CD4-CCR7+CD45RA+ naive T cells. V is TRBV7-2 and J is TRBJ2-7, with 7 bases that match TRBD2. The TCR was taken from a human donor in good health. Some libraries in this study had Jurkat cell RNA spiked in. CDR3 loop: CASSPSGVTYEQYF. In DNA, the CDR3 is TGTGCCAGCAGCCCCAGCGGGGTAACCTACGAGCAGTACTTC.